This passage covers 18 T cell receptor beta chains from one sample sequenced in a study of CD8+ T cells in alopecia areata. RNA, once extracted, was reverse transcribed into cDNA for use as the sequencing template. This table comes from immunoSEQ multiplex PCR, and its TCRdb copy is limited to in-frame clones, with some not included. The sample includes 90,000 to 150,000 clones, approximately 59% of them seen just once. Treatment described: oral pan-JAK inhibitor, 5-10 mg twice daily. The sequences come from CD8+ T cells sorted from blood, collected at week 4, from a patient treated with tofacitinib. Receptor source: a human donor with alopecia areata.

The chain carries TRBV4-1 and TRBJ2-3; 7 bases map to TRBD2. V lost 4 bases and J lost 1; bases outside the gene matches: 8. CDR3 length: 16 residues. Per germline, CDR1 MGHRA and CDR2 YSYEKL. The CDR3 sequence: CASSPLGGGGTDTQYF. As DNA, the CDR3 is TGCGCCAGCAGCCCCTTGGGGGGGGGAGGCACAGATACGCAGTATTTT.

CDR3 sequence (DNA): TGTGCCAGCAGCTCACGACACGGAATCGATGAGCAGTTCTTC. It is translated as CASSSRHGIDEQFF. The J gene is TRBJ2-1, the V gene TRBV5-6; no firm D call. The CDR3 is 14 residues long. CDR1 is SGHDT, CDR2 YYEEEE, per germline. V lost 3 bases and J lost 8, with 15 bases in between.

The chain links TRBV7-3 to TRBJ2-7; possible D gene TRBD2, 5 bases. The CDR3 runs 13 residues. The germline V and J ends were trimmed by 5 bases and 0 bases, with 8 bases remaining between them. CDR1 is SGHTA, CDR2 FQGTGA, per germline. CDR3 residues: CASSDGISYEQYF. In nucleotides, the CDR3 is TGTGCCAGCAGCGACGGGATCTCCTACGAGCAGTACTTC.

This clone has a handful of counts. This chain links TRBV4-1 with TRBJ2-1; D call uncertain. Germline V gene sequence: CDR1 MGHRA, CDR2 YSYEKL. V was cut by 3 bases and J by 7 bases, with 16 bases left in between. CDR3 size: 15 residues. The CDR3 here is CASSHLGPTGNEQFF. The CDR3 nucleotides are TGCGCCAGCAGCCACCTCGGGCCGACCGGGAATGAGCAGTTCTTC.

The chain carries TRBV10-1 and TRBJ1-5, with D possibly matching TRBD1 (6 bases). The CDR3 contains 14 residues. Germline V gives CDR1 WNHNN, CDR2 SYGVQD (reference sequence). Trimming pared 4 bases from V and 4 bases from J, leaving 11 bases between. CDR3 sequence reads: CASSGGHHNQPQHF. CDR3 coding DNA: TGCGCCAGCAGTGGGGGACACCATAATCAGCCCCAGCATTTT.

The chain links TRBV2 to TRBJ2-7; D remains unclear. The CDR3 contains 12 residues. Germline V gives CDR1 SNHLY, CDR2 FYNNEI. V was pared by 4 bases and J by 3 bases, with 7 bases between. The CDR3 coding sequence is TGTGCCAGCAGTGGGGCAGGCTACGAGCAGTACTTC. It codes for CASSGAGYEQYF.

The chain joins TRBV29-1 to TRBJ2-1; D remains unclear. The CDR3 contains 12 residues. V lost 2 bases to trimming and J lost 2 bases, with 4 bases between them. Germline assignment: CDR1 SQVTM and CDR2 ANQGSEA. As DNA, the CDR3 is TGCAGCGTTGAAACCACCTACAATGAGCAGTTCTTC. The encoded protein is CSVETTYNEQFF.

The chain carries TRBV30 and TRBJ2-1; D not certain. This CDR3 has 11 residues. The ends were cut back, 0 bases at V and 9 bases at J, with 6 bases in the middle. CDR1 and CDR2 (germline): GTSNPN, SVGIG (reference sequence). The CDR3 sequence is CAWSVMSEQFF. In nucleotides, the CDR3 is TGTGCCTGGAGTGTAATGTCTGAGCAGTTCTTC.

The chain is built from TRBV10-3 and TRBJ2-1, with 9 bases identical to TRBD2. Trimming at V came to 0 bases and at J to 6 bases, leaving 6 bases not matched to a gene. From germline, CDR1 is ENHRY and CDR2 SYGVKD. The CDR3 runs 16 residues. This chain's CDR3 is CAISESLTSGVNEQFF. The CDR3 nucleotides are TGTGCCATCAGTGAGTCCCTGACTAGCGGAGTCAATGAGCAGTTCTTC.

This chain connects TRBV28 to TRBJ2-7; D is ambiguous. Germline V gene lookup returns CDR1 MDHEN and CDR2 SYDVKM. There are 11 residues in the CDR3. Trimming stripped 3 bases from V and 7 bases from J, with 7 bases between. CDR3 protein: CASSLMGEQYF. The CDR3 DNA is TGTGCCAGCAGTTTGATGGGAGAGCAGTACTTC. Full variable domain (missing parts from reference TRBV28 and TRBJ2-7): DVKVTQSSRYLVKRTGEKVFLECVQDMDHENMFWYRQDPGLGLRLIYFSYDVKMKEKGDIPEGYSVSREKKERFSLILESASTNQTSMYLCASSLMGEQYFGPGTRLTVT.

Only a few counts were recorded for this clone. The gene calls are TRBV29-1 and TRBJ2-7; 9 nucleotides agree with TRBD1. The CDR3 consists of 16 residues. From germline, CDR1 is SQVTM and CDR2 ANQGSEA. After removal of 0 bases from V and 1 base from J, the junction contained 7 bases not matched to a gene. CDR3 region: CSVEDIGTGLSYEQYF. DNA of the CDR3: TGCAGCGTTGAAGATATCGGGACAGGGTTGTCCTACGAGCAGTACTTC.

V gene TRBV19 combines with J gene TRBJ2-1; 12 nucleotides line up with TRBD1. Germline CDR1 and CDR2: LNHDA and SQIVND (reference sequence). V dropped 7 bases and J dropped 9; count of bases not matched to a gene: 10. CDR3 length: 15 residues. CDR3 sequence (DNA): TGTGCCAGTATCGGGCCGGGACAGGGGGCGAGTGAGCAGTTCTTC. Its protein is CASIGPGQGASEQFF.

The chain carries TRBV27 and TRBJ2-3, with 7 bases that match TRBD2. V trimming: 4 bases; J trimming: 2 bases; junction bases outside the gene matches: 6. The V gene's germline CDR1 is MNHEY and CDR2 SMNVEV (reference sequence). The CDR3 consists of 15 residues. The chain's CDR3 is CASSYGREPTDTQYF. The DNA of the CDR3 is TGTGCCAGCAGTTACGGGCGGGAGCCCACAGATACGCAGTATTTT.

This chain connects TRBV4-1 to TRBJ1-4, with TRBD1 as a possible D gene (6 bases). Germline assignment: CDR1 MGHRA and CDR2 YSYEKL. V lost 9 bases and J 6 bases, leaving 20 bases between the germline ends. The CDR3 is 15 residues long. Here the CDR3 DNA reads TGCGCCAGAGCCCTGCAGGGACATGAAGATGAAAAACTGTTTTTT. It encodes CARALQGHEDEKLFF.

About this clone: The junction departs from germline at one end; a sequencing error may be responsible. This CDR3 is CASSLVGDNEQFF. The CDR3, as DNA: TGTGCTAGCAGCTTGGTTGGGGACAATGAGCAGTTCTTC. The chain uses TRBV7-7 and TRBJ2-1, with D unresolved. The CDR3 loop spans 13 amino acids. Germline CDR1 SSHAT, CDR2 FNYEAQ (reference sequence). The variable domain in full, completed from reference TRBV7-7 and TRBJ2-1, reads GAGVSQSPRYKVTKRGQDVTLRCDPISSHATLYWYQQALGQGPEFLTYFNYEAQPDKSGLPSDRFSAERPEGSISTLTIQRTEQRDSAMYRCASSLVGDNEQFFGPGTRLTVL.

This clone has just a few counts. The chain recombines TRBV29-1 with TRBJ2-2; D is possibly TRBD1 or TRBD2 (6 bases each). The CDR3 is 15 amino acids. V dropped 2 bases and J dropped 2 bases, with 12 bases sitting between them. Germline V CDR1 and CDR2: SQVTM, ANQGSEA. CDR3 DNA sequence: TGCAGCGTTGAATCCGGGGGCCTTAACACCGGGGAGCTGTTTTTT. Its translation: CSVESGGLNTGELFF.

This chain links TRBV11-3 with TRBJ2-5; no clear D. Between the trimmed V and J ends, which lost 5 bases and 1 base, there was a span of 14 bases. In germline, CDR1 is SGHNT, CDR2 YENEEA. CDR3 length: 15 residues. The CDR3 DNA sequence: TGTGCCAGCAGCACCCGTCCTGGCGGCCAAGAGACCCAGTACTTC. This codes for CASSTRPGGQETQYF. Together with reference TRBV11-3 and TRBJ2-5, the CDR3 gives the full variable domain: EAGVVQSPRYKIIEKKQPVAFWCNPISGHNTLYWYLQNLGQGPELLIRYENEEAVDDSQLPKDRFSAERLKGVDSTLKIQPAELGDSAVYLCASSTRPGGQETQYFGPGTRLLVL.

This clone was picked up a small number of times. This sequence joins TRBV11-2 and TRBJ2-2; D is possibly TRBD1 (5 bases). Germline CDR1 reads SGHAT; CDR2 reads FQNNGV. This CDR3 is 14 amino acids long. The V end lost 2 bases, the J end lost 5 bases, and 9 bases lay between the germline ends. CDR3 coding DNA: TGTGCCAGCAGCTTAAGGTCAGGGACCGGGGAGCTGTTTTTT. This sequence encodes CASSLRSGTGELFF.